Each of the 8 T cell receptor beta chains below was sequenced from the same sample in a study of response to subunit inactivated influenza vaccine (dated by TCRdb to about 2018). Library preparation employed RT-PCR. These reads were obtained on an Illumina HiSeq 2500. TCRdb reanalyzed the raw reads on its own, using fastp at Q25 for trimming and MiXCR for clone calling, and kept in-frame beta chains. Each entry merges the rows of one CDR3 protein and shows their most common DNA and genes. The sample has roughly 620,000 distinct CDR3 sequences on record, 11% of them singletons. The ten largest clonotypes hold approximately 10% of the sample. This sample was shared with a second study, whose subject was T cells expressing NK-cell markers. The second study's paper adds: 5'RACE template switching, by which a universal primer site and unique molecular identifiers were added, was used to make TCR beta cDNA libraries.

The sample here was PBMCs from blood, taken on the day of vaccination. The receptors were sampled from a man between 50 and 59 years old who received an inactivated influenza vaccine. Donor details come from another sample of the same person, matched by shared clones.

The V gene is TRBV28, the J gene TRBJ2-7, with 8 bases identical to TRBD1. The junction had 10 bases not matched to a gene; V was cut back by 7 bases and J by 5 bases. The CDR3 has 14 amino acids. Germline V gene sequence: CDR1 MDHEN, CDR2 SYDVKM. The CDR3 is CASNRRQGSHEQYF. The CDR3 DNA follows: TGTGCCAGCAATCGGAGACAGGGGAGCCACGAGCAGTACTTC.

The CDR3 DNA reads TGCAGCGTACCCGCCGGACAAGGGGCTGGGGCCAACGTCCTGACTTTC. This encodes CSVPAGQGAGANVLTF. This chain joins TRBV29-1 and TRBJ2-6; tentatively, D is TRBD1 (5 bases). The CDR3 has 16 amino acids. V shed 6 bases and J shed 2 bases, with 17 bases lying between them. Germline CDR1 is SQVTM and CDR2 is ANQGSEA.

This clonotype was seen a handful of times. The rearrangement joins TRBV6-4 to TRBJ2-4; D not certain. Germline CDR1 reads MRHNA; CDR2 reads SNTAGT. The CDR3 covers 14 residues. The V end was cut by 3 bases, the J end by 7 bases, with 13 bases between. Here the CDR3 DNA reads TGTGCCAGCAGTGATCGTTGGTTCTGGAACATTCAGTACTTC. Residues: CASSDRWFWNIQYF.

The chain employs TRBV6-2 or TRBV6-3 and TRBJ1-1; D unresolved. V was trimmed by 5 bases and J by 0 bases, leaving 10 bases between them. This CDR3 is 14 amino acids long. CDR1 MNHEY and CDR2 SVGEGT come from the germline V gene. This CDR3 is CASSTAYLNTEAFF. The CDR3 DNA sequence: TGTGCCAGCAGTACGGCCTACCTGAACACTGAAGCTTTCTTT.

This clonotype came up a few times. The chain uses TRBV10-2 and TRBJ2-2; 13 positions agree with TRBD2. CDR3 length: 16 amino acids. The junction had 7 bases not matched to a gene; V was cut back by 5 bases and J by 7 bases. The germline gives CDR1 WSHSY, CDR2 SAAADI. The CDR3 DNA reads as TGCGCCAGCAGTAAACTAGCGGGAGGGCCGGTCGGGGAGCTGTTTTTT. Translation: CASSKLAGGPVGELFF.

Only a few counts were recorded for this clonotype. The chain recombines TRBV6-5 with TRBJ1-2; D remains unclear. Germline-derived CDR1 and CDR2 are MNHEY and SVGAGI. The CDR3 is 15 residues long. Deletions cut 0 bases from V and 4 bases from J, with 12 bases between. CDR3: CASSYSEKRGYGYTF. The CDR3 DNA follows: TGTGCCAGCAGTTACTCGGAGAAAAGAGGCTATGGCTACACCTTC.

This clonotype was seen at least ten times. CDR3 nucleotides: TGCGCCAGCAGCCGCGGACAGGGACAAGAGACCCAGTACTTC. Protein product: CASSRGQGQETQYF. V gene TRBV5-1 combines with J gene TRBJ2-5; 8 bases agree with TRBD1. CDR3 size: 14 residues. CDR1 is SGHRS, CDR2 YFSETQ, per germline. V lost 4 bases to trimming and J lost 2 bases; unmatched junction nucleotides: 4.

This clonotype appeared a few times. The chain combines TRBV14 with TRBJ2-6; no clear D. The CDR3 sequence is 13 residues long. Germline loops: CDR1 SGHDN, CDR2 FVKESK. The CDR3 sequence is CATGFSGANVLTF. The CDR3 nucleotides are TGTGCTACGGGCTTCTCTGGGGCCAACGTCCTGACTTTC.